This T cell receptor (beta chain) stems from a study of blood T cells in healthy people across ages. A second 7 to 11 cycle PCR used barcoded and J-beta primers. TCRdb reprocessed the 5' RACE reads with MiXCR, giving one entry per CDR3 protein. The sample contains under 2 million distinct CDR3 sequences, about 31% of which appear only once. Germline assignment: CDR1 MNHEY and CDR2 SVGEGT. Unmatched junction bases numbered 11, after V lost 9 bases and J lost 0 bases. The CDR3 runs to 16 residues. The specimen sequenced was blood. This TCR came from a woman in her twenties or thirties in good health. The gene calls are TRBV6-2 or TRBV6-3 and TRBJ2-1, with 7 bases matching TRBD1. CDR3 amino acids: CASSVRGPSSYNEQFF. CDR3 coding DNA: TGTGCCAGTTCGGTGAGGGGGCCAAGCTCCTACAATGAGCAGTTCTTC.